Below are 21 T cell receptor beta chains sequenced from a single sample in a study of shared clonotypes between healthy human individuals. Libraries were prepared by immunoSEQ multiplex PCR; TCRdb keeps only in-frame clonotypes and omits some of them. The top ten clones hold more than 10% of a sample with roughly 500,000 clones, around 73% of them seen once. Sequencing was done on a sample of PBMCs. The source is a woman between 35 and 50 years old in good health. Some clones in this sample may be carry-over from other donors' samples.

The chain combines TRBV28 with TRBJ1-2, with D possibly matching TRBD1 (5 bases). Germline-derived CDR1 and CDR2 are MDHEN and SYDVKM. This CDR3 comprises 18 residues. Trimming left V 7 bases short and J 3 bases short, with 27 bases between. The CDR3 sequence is CASTPSGTFGGEYYGYTF. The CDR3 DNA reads TGTGCCAGCACTCCCTCCGGGACGTTTGGAGGGGAGTACTATGGCTACACCTTC.

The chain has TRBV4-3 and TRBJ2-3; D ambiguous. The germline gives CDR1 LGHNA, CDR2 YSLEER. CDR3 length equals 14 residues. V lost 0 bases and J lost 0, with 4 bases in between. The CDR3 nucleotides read TGCGCCAGCAGCCAAGATTACAGCACAGATACGCAGTATTTT. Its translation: CASSQDYSTDTQYF.

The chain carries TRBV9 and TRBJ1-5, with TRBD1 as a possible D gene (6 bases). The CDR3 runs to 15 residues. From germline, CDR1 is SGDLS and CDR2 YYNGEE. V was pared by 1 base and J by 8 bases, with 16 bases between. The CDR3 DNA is TGTGCCAGCAGCGTATCCGGGACAACCCAGGAGCCCCAGCATTTT. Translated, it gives CASSVSGTTQEPQHF. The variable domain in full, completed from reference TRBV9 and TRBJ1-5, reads DSGVTQTPKHLITATGQRVTLRCSPRSGDLSVYWYQQSLDQGLQFLIQYYNGEERAKGNILERFSAQQFPDLHSELNLSSLELGDSALYFCASSVSGTTQEPQHFGDGTRLSIL.

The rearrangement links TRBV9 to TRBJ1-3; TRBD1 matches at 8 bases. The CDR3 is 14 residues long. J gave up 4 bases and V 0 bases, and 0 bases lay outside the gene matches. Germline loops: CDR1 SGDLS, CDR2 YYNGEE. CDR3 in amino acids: CASSVGQGGNTIYF. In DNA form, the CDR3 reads TGTGCCAGCAGCGTAGGACAGGGGGGAAACACCATATATTTT.

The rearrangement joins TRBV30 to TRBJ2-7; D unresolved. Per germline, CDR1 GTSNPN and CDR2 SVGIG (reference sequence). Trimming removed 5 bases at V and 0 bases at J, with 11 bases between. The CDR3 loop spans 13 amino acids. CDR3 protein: CAWVGPSSYEQYF. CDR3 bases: TGTGCCTGGGTGGGCCCTAGCTCCTACGAGCAGTACTTC.

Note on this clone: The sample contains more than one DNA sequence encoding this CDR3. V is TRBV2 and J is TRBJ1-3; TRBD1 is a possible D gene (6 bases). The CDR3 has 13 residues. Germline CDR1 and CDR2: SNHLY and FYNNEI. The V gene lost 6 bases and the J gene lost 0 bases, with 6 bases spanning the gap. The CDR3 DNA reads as TGTGCCAGCAGACAGGGCTCTGGAAACACCATATATTTT. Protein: CASRQGSGNTIYF.

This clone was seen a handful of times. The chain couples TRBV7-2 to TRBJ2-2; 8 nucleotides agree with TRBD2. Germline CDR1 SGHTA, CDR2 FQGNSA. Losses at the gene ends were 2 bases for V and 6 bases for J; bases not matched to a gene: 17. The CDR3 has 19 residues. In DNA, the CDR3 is TGTGCCAGCAGCTTAATCGATCTCGGGGACGGGAGGGCACCCGGGGAGCTGTTTTTT. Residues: CASSLIDLGDGRAPGELFF.

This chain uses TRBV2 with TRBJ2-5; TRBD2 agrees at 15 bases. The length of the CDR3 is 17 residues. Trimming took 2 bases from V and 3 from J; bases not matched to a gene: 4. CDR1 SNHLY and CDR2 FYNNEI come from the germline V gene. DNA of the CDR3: TGTGCCAGCAGTGAAAGGGGGACTAGCGGGAGGAAAGAGACCCAGTACTTC. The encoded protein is CASSERGTSGRKETQYF. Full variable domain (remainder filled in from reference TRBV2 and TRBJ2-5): EPEVTQTPSHQVTQMGQEVILRCVPISNHLYFYWYRQILGQKVEFLVSFYNNEISEKSEIFDDQFSVERPDGSNFTLKIRSTKLEDSAMYFCASSERGTSGRKETQYFGPGTRLLVL.

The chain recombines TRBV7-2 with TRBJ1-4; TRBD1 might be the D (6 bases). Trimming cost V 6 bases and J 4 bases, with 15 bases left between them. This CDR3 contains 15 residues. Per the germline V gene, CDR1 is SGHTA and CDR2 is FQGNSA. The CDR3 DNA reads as TGTGCCAGCAGATCAGACAGGCGAGTTAATGAAAAACTGTTTTTT. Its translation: CASRSDRRVNEKLFF.

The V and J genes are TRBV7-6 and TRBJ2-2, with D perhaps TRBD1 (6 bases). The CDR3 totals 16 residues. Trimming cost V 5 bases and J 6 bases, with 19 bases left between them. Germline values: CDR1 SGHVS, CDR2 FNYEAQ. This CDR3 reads CASSPRAQGFPGELFF. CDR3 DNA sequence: TGTGCCAGCAGCCCAAGGGCCCAGGGGTTTCCCGGGGAGCTGTTTTTT.

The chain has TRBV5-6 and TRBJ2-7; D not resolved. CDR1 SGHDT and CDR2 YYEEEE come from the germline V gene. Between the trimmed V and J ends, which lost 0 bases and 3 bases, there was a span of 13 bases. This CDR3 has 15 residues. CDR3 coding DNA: TGTGCCAGCAGCTTGGCGCTTAGGAGTGACTACGAGCAGTACTTC. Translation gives CASSLALRSDYEQYF. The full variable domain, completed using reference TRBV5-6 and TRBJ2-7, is DAGVTQSPTHLIKTRGQQVTLRCSPKSGHDTVSWYQQALGQGPQFIFQYYEEEERQRGNFPDRFSGHQFPNYSSELNVNALLLGDSALYLCASSLALRSDYEQYFGPGTRLTVT.

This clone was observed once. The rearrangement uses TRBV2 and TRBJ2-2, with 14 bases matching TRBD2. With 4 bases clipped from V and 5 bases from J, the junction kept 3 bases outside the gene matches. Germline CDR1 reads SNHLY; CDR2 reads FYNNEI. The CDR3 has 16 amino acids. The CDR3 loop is CASSGTSGRKTGELFF. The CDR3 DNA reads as TGTGCCAGCAGTGGGACTAGCGGGAGGAAAACCGGGGAGCTGTTTTTT.

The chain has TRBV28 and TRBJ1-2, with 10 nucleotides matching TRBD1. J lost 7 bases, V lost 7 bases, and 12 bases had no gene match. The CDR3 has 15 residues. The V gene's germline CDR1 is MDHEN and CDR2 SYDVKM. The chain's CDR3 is CASTPLGQGESGYTF. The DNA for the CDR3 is TGTGCCAGCACCCCCCTAGGACAGGGGGAATCTGGCTACACCTTC.

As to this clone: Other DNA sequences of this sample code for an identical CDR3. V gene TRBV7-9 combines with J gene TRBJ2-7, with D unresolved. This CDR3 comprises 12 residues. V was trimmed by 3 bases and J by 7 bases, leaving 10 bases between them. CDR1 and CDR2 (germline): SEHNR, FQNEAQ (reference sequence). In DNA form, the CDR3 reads TGTGCCAGCAGCTTTAGTTCGTATGAGCAGTACTTC. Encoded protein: CASSFSSYEQYF.

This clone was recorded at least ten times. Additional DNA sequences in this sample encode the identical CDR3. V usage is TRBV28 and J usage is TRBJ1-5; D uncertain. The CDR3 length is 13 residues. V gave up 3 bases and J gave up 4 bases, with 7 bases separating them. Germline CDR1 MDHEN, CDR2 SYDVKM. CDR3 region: CASSFQGNQPQHF. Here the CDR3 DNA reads TGTGCCAGCAGTTTCCAAGGAAATCAGCCCCAGCATTTT.

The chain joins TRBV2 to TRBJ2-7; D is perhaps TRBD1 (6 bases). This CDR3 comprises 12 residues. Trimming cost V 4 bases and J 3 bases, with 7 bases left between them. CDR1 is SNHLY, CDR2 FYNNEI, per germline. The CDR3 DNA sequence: TGTGCCAGCAGTGGGGACAACTACGAGCAGTACTTC. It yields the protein CASSGDNYEQYF.

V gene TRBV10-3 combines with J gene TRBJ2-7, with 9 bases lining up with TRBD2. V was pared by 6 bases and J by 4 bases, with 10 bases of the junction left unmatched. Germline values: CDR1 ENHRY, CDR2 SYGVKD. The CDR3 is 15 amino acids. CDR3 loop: CAIRKGLANTYEQYF. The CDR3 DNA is TGTGCCATCAGGAAGGGACTAGCAAATACTTACGAGCAGTACTTC.

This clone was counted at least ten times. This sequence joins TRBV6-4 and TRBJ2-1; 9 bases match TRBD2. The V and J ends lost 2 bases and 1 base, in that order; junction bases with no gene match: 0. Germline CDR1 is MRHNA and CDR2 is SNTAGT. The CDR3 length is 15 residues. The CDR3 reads CASSDAGGSYNEQFF. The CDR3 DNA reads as TGTGCCAGCAGTGACGCGGGAGGGTCCTACAATGAGCAGTTCTTC.

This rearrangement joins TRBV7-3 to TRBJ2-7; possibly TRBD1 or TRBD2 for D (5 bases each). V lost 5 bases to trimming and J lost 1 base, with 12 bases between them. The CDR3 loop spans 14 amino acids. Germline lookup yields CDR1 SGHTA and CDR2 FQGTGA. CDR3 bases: TGTGCCAGCAGCCCCACGGGGCCATCCTACGAGCAGTACTTC. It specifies CASSPTGPSYEQYF.

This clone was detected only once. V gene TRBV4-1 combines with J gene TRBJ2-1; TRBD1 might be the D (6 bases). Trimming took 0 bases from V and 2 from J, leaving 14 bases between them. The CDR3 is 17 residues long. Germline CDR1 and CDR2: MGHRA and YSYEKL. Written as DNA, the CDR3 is TGCGCCAGCAGCCAAGAGGGGGACACAGGTCCCTACAATGAGCAGTTCTTC. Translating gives CASSQEGDTGPYNEQFF.

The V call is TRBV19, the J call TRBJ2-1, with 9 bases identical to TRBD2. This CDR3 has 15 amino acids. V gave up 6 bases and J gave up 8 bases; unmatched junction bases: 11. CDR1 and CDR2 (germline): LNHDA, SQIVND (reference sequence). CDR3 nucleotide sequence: TGTGCCAGTAGACGGTGGCTAGCGGGAAGCGATGAGCAGTTCTTC. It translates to CASRRWLAGSDEQFF. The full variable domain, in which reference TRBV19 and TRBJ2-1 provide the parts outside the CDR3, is DGGITQSPKYLFRKEGQNVTLSCEQNLNHDAMYWYRQDPGQGLRLIYYSQIVNDFQKGDIAEGYSVSREKKESFPLTVTSAQKNPTAFYLCASRRWLAGSDEQFFGPGTRLTVL.